Listed here is a single TCR beta chain. Its antigen is not known. These data are taken from a study of identical twins. J was trimmed by 1 base and V by 5 bases; bases with no gene match: 4. The CDR3 extends over 14 amino acids. Germline lookup yields CDR1 SGHRS and CDR2 YFSETQ. Each cDNA held unique molecular identifiers, and template switching gave it a universal primer site. TCRdb redid the calling of the 5' RACE reads with MiXCR, one entry per CDR3 protein. The table shows approximately 500,000 distinct CDR3 sequences, with about 15% occurring only once. Study-level results: Whereas memory repertoires showed no such difference, abundant cord blood beta clonotypes carried fewer insertions.

These sequences were also reported in another study, on yellow fever vaccine responses in identical twins.

V gene TRBV5-1 combines with J gene TRBJ2-3; 7 positions match TRBD1. The receptor comes from a young woman in good health. Material for sequencing was CD4+ T cells sorted from blood. As DNA, the CDR3 is TGCGCCAGCAGACCGCAGGGGGGCACAGATACGCAGTATTTT. Its protein product is CASRPQGGTDTQYF.